This TCR beta chain stems from a study of CD8 T cells in ankylosing spondylitis. Study results and caveats: Clones linked to disease were reported to show significant enrichment in matched ankylosing spondylitis synovial fluid.

TCRdb re-called the 5' RACE reads with MiXCR, one entry per CDR3 protein. The table has 200,000 or so distinct CDR3 sequences, 13% seen once; the top ten hold about 11%. The CDR3 covers 14 residues. Germline values: CDR1 SGHKS, CDR2 YYEKEE (reference sequence). About this clonotype itself: What it binds is unknown. The junction does not match germline at one end; this may be a read error.

Sequenced input: blood, either unsorted or a sorted T cell fraction (not recorded which). The chain carries TRBV5-5 and TRBJ2-7, with a tentative D call TRBD1 (6 bases). The clonotype originates from a female donor with ankylosing spondylitis or in good health (not recorded which). The CDR3 region has the DNA TGTGCCAGCAGCTTTGCAGGGGTTACCTACGAGCAGTCCTTC. Its protein product is CASSFAGVTYEQSF.